Reported below is one TCR beta chain. In its sample, this clonotype was seen a few times. Its antigen target is currently unknown. No much larger clone exists at a distance of one base, and base qualities are not known. Library preparation used 5' RACE. Sequenced on an Illumina HiSeq 2000. A universal primer binding site was introduced by template switching, and a unique molecular identifier was present in the final cDNA, enabling accurate counting of TCR cDNA molecules. Specific primers in the conserved constant-segment region were used to synthesize first-strand cDNA for the TCR alpha and beta chains. Each cDNA library was double barcoded, with a SMART-Mk sample barcode plus Illumina barcodes, to control for contamination. TruSeq adapter sequences and Illumina sample barcodes were added in two successive PCR steps. The TCR alpha and beta cDNA libraries were sequenced on the Illumina HiSeq platform using custom primers. In the source study's methods: Raw reads were processed with MiGEC to extract unique molecular identifiers, and MiXCR was used to determine CDR3 positions. For each individual, recombination models were inferred using an EM algorithm with the repgenHMM and IGoR tools. The tcR package in R was used for shared clonotype analysis, with sharing normalized by the product of cloneset sizes. To study raw recombination free of thymic and clonal selection effects, out-of-frame nonproductive sequences were analyzed. The raw public data were reprocessed by TCRdb itself: fastp quality trimming at Q25, MiXCR clonotype calling, in-frame beta chains only. CDR3 protein duplicates are merged, each entry listing the most common genes and DNA. The V and J calls were determined by TCRdb, not by the authors. This sample has nearly 650,000 distinct CDR3 sequences in its table, and 7.1% of those were observed once. The top ten clones comprise about 1.6% of the sample.

All donors were healthy Caucasians. The twin cohort comprised three pairs of female monozygotic twins, all aged about 18 to 29 years. Peripheral blood mononuclear cells were used as the source from which RNA for TCR libraries was isolated. The junction shows trimming of 2 bases on V and 5 bases on J, and the gene matches do not reach 10 bases of it. The CDR3 runs 16 residues from the cysteine to the phenylalanine. Only the CDR3 DNA stays, 48 bases, in frame from base 1. From a lookup of the germline V gene, CDR1 and CDR2 are SGHVS and FNYEAQ. This record belongs to a study of identical twins listed by TCRdb under 2016. In terms of the full investigation: The study deep-sequenced TCR alpha and beta repertoires from monozygotic twins, unrelated adults of various ages and cord blood to test whether fetal clonotypes persist. Replicate twin experiments were performed at different times using different library preparation protocols to rule out contamination. General findings and caveats noted by the study authors: Zero-insertion analyses could be partly confounded by invariant T cells such as MAIT and iNKT, although diverse VJ usage argued against such confounding for most clonotypes. Because the same donors could not be followed over many years, conclusions were based on cross-sectional statistical analysis. Fewer insertions were carried by abundant cord blood beta clonotypes; a weaker similar trend was observed in young adult naive repertoires, while no such trend was observed in memory repertoires. Recombination models systematically underestimated out-of-frame TCR alpha sharing in monozygotic twins but agreed with sharing between unrelated individuals. Compared with coincidental sharing between unrelated individuals, an excess of low generation-probability sequences was observed among out-of-frame TCR alpha sequences shared between twins. In beta out-of-frame sequences, excess twin sharing was weaker, because having fewer shared sequences lowered the signal-to-noise ratio.

The same data also contributed to another study, on yellow fever vaccine responses in identical twins. As the second study states: According to the authors, in identical twins the way T cells responded to vaccination appeared partly convergent and partly personalized. In the study, vaccine-responding T cell clones were precisely tracked in identical twins.

Recombination joined TRBV7-6 with TRBJ2-5, with TRBD2 identical over 8 junction bases. The sample consisted of PBMCs. The receptor's source is a woman aged 18-29 years in good health. The CDR3 reads CASSLIQRGIGETQYF. In nucleotides, the sequence is TGTGCCAGCAGCTTAATCCAGCGGGGGATAGGGGAGACCCAGTACTTC.